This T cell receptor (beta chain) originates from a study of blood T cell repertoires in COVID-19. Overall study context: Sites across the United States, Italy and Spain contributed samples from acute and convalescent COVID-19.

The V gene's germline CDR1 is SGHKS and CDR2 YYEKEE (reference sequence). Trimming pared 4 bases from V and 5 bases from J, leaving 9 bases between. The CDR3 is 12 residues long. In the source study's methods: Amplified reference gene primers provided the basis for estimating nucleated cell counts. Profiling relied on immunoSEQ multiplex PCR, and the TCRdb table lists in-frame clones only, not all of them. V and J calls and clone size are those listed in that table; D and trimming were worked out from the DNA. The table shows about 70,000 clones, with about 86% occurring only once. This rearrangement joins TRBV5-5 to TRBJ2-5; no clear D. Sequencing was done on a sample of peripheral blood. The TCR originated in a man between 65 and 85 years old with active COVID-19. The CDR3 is CASSPTRETQYF. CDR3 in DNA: TGTGCCAGCAGCCCAACCAGGGAGACCCAGTACTTC.